This TCR beta chain was captured by sequencing in a study of blood T cell repertoires in COVID-19. The ends lost 1 base at V and 5 bases at J; junction bases unmatched: 7. Germline V gene lookup returns CDR1 SGHTA and CDR2 FQGNSA. CDR3 length equals 16 residues. Followed over time, Seattle patients had been enrolled while infection was active. Sequencing was performed with immunoSEQ multiplex PCR; in TCRdb, only in-frame clones are kept and a portion is missing. The table includes 250,000 to 350,000 clones, about 85% detected once. This sequence joins TRBV7-2 and TRBJ2-3; 9 nucleotides match TRBD2. Sequencing was carried out using peripheral blood. The sequence was obtained from a human donor with COVID-19, enrolled during active disease. The donor label of this sample is uncertain. The CDR3, as DNA: TGTGCCAGCAGCTTAGTGGCTAGCGGGGCCCTAGATACGCAGTATTTT. It translates to CASSLVASGALDTQYF.